This T cell receptor (beta chain) originates from a study of shared clonotypes between healthy human individuals. Donors were Caucasian adults residing in Nashville, Tennessee, USA. CD45RA-negative memory and CD45RA+ naive subsets were split from the CD4+ cells. This clone was seen many times. This table comes from immunoSEQ multiplex PCR, and its TCRdb copy is limited to in-frame clones, with some not included. The sample holds over a million clones, approximately 70% seen once. The CDR3 totals 14 residues. V lost 5 bases, J lost 0 bases, and 10 bases lay in between. From germline, CDR1 is SQVTM and CDR2 ANQGSEA.

The chain is built from TRBV29-1 and TRBJ2-2, with no clear D. The source material was memory CD4+ T cells sorted from blood. Stated subset: CD45RA-negative fraction. The sequence was obtained from a man younger than 35 in good health. The CDR3 DNA follows: TGCAGCGTTTTCGGGCAGTCGAACACCGGGGAGCTGTTTTTT. Translated: CSVFGQSNTGELFF.